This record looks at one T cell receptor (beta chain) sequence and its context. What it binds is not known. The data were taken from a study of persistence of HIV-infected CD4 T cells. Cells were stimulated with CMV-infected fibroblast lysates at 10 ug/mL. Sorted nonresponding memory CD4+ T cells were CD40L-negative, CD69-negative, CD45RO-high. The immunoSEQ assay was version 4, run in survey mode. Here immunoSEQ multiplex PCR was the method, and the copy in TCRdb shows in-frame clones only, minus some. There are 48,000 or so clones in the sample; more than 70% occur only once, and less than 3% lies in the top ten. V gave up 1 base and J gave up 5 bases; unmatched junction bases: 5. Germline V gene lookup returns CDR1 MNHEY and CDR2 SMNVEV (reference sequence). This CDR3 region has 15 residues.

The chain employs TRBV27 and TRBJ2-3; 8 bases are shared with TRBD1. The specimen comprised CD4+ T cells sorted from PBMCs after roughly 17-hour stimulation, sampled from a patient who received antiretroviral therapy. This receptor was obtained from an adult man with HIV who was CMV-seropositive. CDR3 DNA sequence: TGTGCCAGCAGTTTATTTCAGGGGGCGGGAGATACGCAGTATTTT. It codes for CASSLFQGAGDTQYF.